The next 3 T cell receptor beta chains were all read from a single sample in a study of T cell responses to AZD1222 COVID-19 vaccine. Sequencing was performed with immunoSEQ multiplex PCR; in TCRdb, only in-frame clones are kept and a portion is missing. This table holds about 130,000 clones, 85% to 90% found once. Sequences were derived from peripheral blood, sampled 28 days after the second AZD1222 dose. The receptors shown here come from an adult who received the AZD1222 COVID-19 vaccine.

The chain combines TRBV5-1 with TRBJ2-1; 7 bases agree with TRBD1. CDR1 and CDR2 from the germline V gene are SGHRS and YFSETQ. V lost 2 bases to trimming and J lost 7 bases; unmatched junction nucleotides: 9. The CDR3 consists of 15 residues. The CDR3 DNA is TGCGCCAGCAGCTTACAGGGGAGAGGTGCTAATGAGCAGTTCTTC. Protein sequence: CASSLQGRGANEQFF.

CDR3 sequence: CSARHGEKLFF. The CDR3 DNA sequence: TGCAGTGCTAGACATGGTGAAAAACTGTTTTTT. This chain connects TRBV20-1 to TRBJ1-4; D is unresolved. The CDR3 consists of 11 residues. The V gene's germline CDR1 is DFQATT and CDR2 SNEGSKA (reference sequence). Trimming shortened V by 2 bases and J by 7 bases, and 5 bases separated the two germline ends.

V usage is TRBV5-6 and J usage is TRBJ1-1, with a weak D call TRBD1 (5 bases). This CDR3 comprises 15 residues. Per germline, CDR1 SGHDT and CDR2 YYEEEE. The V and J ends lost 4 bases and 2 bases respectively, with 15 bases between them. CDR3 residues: CASSLITGRNTEAFF. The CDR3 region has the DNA TGTGCCAGCAGCCTCATCACGGGACGAAACACTGAAGCTTTCTTT.